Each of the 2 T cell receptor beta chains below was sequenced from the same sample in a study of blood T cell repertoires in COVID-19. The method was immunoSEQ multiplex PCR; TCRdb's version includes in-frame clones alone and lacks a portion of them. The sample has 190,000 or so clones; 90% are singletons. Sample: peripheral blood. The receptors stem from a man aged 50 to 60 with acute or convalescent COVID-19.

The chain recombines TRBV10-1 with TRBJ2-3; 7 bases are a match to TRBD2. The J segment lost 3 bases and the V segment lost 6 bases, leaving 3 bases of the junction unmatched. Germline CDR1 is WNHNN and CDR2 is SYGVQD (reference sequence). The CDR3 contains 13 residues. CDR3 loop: CASRKAGTDTQYF. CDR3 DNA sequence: TGCGCCAGCAGAAAAGCGGGAACAGATACGCAGTATTTT.

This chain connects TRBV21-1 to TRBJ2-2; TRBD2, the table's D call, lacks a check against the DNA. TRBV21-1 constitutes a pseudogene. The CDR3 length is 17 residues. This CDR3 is CASSHPLRGGNTGELFF. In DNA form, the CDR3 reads TGTGCCAGCAGCCACCCGCTGCGGGGAGGGAACACCGGGGAGCTGTTTTTT.